This T cell receptor beta chain appears in the sequencing data of a study of cytomegalovirus exposure and HLA in healthy donors. This CDR3 spans 11 amino acids. V dropped 4 bases and J dropped 6 bases, with 6 bases sitting between them. CDR1 is SNHLY and CDR2 is FYNNEI in the germline V gene. A word on this clone: Its cognate antigen is unknown.

Primers: 60 Vbeta forward and 13 Jbeta reverse. Libraries were prepared by immunoSEQ multiplex PCR; TCRdb keeps only in-frame clonotypes and omits some of them. The sample lists roughly 120,000 clones, nearly 70% occurring once. The study, taken as a whole, reports: Rarity held for most TCR sequences, but there were some public TCRs that occurred in many donors. Presence/absence analyses treated sequencing depth as roughly uniform across donors. A later analysis linked a missense DCLRE1C variant to TCR beta V- and J-gene trimming.

Sequencing used PBMCs. The chain couples TRBV2 to TRBJ1-1, with a possible D match to TRBD1 (5 bases). This TCR came from a woman in her seventies in good health and CMV-seropositive. For the CDR3, the DNA is TGTGCCAGCAGTGGACAGTCTGAAGCTTTCTTT. Translated, it gives CASSGQSEAFF.